What follows are 10 T cell receptor beta chains derived from one specimen sequenced in a study of blood T cells in healthy people across ages. Through a sample-barcoded 5' primer and a J-beta primer mix, a second PCR was run for roughly 7 to 12 cycles. Each CDR3 protein is one row after TCRdb ran MiXCR on the 5' RACE reads. The table shows approximately 780,000 distinct CDR3 sequences, with roughly 24% occurring only once. These data are also associated with another study on T cells of mothers and their children.

Source material: blood. Every receptor here comes from a boy between 10 and 17 years old in good health.

This clonotype was seen a handful of times. A read error may account for a junction end that differs from germline. V gene TRBV7-9 combines with J gene TRBJ2-3; possibly TRBD1 for D (6 bases). The germline V gene has CDR1 SEHNR and CDR2 FQNEAQ (reference sequence). The CDR3 contains 13 residues. DNA of the CDR3: TGTGCCAGCAGCTCAGGGGCCGACGATACGCGGTATTTT. This sequence encodes CASSSGADDTRYF.

This clonotype appeared a few times. The V call is TRBV28, the J call TRBJ1-2; D is uncertain. The CDR3 loop spans 16 amino acids. From germline, CDR1 is MDHEN and CDR2 SYDVKM. Trimming shortened V by 8 bases and J by 6 bases, and 25 bases separated the two germline ends. The DNA for the CDR3 is TGTGCCAGCCTTTCACTAGGTGCCCAGACGTATAATGGCTACACCTTC. Its protein product is CASLSLGAQTYNGYTF.

The chain is built from TRBV4-1 and TRBJ1-1; D might be TRBD1 (5 bases). V gave up 4 bases and J gave up 0 bases, with 12 bases separating them. Germline V gives CDR1 MGHRA, CDR2 YSYEKL. CDR3 length: 15 amino acids. The DNA for the CDR3 is TGCGCCAGCAGCCTCGTCGTAGGGGTGAACACTGAAGCTTTCTTT. Its translation: CASSLVVGVNTEAFF.

This clonotype came up a few times. The CDR3 nucleotides are TGCAGTGCGCCGGGACAGTCGGGTGATGAAAAACTGTTTTTT. This sequence encodes CSAPGQSGDEKLFF. The chain is built from TRBV20-1 and TRBJ1-4; TRBD1 matches at 7 bases. The germline V gene encodes CDR1 DFQATT and CDR2 SNEGSKA (reference sequence). Trimming cost V 6 bases and J 6 bases; bases outside gene matches: 10. The length of the CDR3 is 14 residues.

Turning to this clonotype: One junction end disagrees with the germline gene, perhaps due to a read error. This chain joins TRBV4-1 and TRBJ2-3; TRBD2 might be the D (5 bases). CDR3 size: 16 residues. Germline CDR1 is MGHRA and CDR2 is YSYEKL. CDR3 residues: CASSPRGLVPGDTQYF. The DNA for the CDR3 is TGCGCCAGCAGCCCCCGAGGACTCGTTCCTGGGGATACGCAGTATTTC.

The chain employs TRBV7-3 and TRBJ2-5; D not certain. In germline, CDR1 is SGHTA, CDR2 FQGTGA. The V and J ends lost 1 base and 5 bases respectively, with 14 bases between them. This CDR3 contains 15 residues. The CDR3 DNA is TGTGCCAGCAGCTTAAACACCTTCCCGGGCGAGACCCAGTACTTC. Amino acid sequence: CASSLNTFPGETQYF. Drawing the rest from reference TRBV7-3 and TRBJ2-5, the complete variable domain is GAGVSQTPSNKVTEKGKYVELRCDPISGHTALYWYRQSLGQGPEFLIYFQGTGAADDSGLPNDRFFAVRPEGSVSTLKIQRTERGDSAVYLCASSLNTFPGETQYFGPGTRLLVL.

This clonotype occurred a few times. This chain joins TRBV29-1 and TRBJ1-2, with D maybe TRBD1 (5 bases). V lost 7 bases, J lost 6 bases, and 12 bases lay in between. Germline V lookup: CDR1 SQVTM, CDR2 ANQGSEA. The CDR3 totals 11 residues. The CDR3 region is CSGGEINGYTF. DNA for the CDR3: TGCAGCGGGGGCGAGATTAATGGCTACACCTTC.

The rearrangement uses TRBV6-6 and TRBJ1-5; 10 bases agree with TRBD1. In germline, CDR1 is MNHNY, CDR2 SVGAGI (reference sequence). The CDR3 is 15 amino acids. V lost 0 bases and J lost 5; bases outside the gene matches: 1. In nucleotides, the CDR3 is TGTGCCAGCAGTTACTCGACAGGGGGCGATCAGCCCCAGCATTTT. Protein product: CASSYSTGGDQPQHF.

The chain is built from TRBV6-6 and TRBJ1-3, with TRBD1 as a possible D gene (6 bases). The CDR3 loop spans 15 amino acids. The V and J ends lost 0 bases and 2 bases respectively, with 8 bases between them. Germline lookup yields CDR1 MNHNY and CDR2 SVGAGI (reference sequence). The CDR3 is CASSYSRGPGNTIYF. The CDR3 DNA sequence: TGTGCCAGCAGTTACTCCAGGGGACCTGGAAACACCATATATTTT.

Only a few counts were recorded for this clonotype. The chain has TRBV10-3 and TRBJ2-2; D may be TRBD2 (6 bases). Trimming pared 0 bases from V and 3 bases from J, leaving 8 bases between. Germline CDR1 and CDR2: ENHRY and SYGVKD. The CDR3 is 15 residues long. CDR3 DNA: TGTGCCATCAGTGAGTCGACTAGTGACACCGGGGAGCTGTTTTTT. Encoded protein: CAISESTSDTGELFF.